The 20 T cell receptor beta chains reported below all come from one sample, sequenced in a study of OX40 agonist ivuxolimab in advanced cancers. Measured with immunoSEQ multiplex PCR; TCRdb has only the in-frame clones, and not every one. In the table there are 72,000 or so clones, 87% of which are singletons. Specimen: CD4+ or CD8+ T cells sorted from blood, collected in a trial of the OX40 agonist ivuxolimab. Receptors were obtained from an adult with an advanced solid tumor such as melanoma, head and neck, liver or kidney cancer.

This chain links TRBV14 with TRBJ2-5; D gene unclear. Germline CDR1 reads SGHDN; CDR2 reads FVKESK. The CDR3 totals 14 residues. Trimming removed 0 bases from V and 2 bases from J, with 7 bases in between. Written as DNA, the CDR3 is TGTGCCAGCAGCCAAGATCTGATACAAGAGACCCAGTACTTC. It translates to CASSQDLIQETQYF. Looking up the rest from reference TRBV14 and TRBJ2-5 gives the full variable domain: EAGVTQFPSHSVIEKGQTVTLRCDPISGHDNLYWYRRVMGKEIKFLLHFVKESKQDESGMPNNRFLAERTGGTYSTLKVQPAELEDSGVYFCASSQDLIQETQYFGPGTRLLVL.

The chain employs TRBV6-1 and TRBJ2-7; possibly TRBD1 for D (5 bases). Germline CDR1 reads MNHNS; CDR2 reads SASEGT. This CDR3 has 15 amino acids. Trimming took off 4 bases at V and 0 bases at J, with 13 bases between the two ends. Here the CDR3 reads CASSGRGESSYEQYF. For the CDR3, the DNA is TGTGCCAGCAGTGGTAGGGGTGAGAGCTCCTACGAGCAGTACTTC.

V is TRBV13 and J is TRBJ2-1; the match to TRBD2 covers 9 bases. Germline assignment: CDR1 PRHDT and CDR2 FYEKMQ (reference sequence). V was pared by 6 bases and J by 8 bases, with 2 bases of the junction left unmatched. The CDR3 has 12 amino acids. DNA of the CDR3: TGTGCCAGCAGGTGGACTAGCGATGAGCAGTTCTTC. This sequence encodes CASRWTSDEQFF.

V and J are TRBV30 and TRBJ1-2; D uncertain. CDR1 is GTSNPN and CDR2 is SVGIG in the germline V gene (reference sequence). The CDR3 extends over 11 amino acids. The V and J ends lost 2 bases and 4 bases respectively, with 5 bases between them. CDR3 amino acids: CAWSTGYGYTF. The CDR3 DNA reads TGTGCCTGGAGTACGGGCTATGGCTACACCTTC.

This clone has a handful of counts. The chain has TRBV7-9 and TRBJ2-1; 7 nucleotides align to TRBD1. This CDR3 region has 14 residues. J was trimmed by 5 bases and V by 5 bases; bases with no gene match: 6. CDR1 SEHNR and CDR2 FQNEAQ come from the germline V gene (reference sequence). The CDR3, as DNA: TGTGCCAGCAGCAAACCGGGACAGAACAATGAGCAGTTCTTC. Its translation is CASSKPGQNNEQFF.

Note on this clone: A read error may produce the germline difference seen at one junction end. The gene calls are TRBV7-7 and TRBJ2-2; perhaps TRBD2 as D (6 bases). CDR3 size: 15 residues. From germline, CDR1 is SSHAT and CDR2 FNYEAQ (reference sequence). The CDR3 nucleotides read TGTGCTAGCACCGGAGGGGCAGGGAACACCGGGGAGCTGTTTTTT. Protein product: CASTGGAGNTGELFF.

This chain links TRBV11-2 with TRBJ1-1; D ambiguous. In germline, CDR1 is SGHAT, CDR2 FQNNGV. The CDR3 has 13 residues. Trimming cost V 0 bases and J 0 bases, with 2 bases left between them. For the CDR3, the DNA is TGTGCCAGCAGCTTAGACATGAACACTGAAGCTTTCTTT. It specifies CASSLDMNTEAFF.

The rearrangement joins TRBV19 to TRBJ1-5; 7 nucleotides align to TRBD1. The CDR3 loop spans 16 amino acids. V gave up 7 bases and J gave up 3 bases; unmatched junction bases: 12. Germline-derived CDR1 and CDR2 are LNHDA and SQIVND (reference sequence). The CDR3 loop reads CASTPTGTDYNQPQHF. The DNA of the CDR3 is TGTGCCAGTACCCCGACAGGGACCGATTACAATCAGCCCCAGCATTTT.

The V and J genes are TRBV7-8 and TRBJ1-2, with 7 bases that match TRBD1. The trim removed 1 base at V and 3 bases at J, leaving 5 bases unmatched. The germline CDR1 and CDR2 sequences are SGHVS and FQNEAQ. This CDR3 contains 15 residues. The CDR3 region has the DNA TGTGCCAGCAGCTTAGAGGCAGGGGGAGACTATGGCTACACCTTC. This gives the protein CASSLEAGGDYGYTF.

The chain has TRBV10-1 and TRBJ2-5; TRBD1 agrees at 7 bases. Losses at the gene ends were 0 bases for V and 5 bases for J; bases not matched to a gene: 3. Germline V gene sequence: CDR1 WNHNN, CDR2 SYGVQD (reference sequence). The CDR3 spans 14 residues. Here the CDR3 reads CASSESGRGETQYF. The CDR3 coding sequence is TGCGCCAGCAGTGAGTCGGGCAGGGGGGAGACCCAGTACTTC.

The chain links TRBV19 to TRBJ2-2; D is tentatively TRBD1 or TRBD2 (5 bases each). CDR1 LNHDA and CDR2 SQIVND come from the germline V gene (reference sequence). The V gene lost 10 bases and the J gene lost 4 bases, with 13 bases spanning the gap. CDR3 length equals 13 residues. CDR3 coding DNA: TGTGCCATCATTACTGGGGGCACCGGGGAGCTGTTTTTT. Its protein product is CAIITGGTGELFF.

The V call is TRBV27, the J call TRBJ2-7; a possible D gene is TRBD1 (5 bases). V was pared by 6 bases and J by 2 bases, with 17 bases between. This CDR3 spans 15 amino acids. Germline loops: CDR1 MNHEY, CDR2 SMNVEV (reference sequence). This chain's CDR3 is CASSLRPTGTYEQYF. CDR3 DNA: TGTGCCAGCAGCTTACGGCCTACAGGAACCTACGAGCAGTACTTC.

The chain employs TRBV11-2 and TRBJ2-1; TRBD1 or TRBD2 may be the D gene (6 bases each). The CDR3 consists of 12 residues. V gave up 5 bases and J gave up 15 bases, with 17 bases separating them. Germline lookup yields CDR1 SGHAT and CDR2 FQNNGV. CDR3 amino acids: CASSRPAGEAFF. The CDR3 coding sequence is TGTGCCAGCAGCCGGCCCGCAGGGGAGGCGTTCTTC.

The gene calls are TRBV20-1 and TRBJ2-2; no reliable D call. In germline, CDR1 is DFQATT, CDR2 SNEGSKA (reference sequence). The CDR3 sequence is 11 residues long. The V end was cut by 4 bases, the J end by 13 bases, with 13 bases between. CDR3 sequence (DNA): TGCAGTGCTAAGGGTCCAGGTCGGCTGTTTTTT. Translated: CSAKGPGRLFF.

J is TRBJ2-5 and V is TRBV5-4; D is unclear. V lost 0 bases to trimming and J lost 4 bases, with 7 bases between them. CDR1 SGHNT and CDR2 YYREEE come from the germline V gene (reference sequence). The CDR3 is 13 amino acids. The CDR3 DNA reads TGTGCCAGCAGCTTGGGCGTGGGAGAGACCCAGTACTTC. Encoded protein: CASSLGVGETQYF.

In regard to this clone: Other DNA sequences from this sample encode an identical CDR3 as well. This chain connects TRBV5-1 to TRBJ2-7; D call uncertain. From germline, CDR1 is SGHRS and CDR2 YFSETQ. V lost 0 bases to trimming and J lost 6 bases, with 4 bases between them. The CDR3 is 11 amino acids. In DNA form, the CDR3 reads TGCGCCAGCAGCTTGGGTCCCGAGCAGTACTTC. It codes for CASSLGPEQYF.

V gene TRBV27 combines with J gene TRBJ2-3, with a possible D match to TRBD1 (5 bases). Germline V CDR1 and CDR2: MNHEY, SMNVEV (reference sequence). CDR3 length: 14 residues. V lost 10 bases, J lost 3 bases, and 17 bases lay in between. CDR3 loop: CATTMTVGTDTQYF. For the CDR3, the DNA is TGTGCCACCACGATGACAGTCGGAACAGATACGCAGTATTTT.

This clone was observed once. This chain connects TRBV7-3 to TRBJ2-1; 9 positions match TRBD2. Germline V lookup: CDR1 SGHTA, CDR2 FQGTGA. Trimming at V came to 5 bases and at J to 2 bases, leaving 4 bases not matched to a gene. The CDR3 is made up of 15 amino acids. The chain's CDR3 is CASSASGRTYNEQFF. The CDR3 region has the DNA TGTGCCAGCAGCGCCAGCGGGAGGACCTACAATGAGCAGTTCTTC.

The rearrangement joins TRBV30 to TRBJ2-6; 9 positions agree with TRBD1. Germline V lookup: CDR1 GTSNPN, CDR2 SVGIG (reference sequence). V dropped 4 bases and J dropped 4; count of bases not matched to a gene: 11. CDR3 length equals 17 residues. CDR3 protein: CAWTRPGTGSGANVLTF. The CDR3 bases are TGTGCCTGGACCCGTCCCGGGACAGGGTCGGGGGCCAACGTCCTGACTTTC.

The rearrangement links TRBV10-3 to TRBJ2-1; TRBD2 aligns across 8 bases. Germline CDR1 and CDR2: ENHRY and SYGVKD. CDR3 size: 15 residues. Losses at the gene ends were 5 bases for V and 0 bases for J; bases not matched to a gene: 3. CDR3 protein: CAISPGGSSYNEQFF. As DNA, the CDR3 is TGTGCCATCAGTCCGGGGGGGAGCTCCTACAATGAGCAGTTCTTC.